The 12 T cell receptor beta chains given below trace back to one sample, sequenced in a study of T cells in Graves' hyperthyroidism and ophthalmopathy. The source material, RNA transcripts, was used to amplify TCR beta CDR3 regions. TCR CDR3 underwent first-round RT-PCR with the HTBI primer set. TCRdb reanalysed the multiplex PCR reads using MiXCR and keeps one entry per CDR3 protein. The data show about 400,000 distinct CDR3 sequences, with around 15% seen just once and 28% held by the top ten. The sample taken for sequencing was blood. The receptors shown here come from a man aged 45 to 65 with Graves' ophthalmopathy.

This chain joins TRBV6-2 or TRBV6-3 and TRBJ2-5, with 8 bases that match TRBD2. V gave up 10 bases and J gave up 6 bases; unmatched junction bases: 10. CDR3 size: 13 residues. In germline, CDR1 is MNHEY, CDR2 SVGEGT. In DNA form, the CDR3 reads TGTGCCATCGGACTAGCTCTGGGAAAGACCCAGTACTTC. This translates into CAIGLALGKTQYF.

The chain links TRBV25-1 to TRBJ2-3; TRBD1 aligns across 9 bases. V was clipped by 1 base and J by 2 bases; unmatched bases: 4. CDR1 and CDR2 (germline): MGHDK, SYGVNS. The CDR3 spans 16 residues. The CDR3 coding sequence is TGTGCCAGCAGTGAATTGGGACAGGGAGACACAGATACGCAGTATTTT. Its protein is CASSELGQGDTDTQYF.

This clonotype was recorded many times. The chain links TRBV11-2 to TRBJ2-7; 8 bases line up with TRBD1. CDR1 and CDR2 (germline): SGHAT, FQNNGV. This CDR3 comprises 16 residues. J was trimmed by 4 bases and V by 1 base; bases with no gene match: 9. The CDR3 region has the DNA TGTGCCAGCAGCTTAGCTTCCGGGACAGGAATGTACGAGCAGTACTTC. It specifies CASSLASGTGMYEQYF.

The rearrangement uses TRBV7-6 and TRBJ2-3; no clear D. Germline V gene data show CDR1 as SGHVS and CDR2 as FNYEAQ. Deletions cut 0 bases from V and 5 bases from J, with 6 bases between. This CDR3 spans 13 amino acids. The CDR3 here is CASSLASRDTQYF. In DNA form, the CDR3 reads TGTGCCAGCAGCTTAGCATCGCGAGATACGCAGTATTTT.

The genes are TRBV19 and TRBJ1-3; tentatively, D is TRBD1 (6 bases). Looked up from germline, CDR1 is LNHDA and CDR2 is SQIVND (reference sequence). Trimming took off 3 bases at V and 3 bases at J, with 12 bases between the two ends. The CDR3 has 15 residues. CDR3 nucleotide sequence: TGTGCCAGTAGTATGAAAACAGGGAGTGGAAACACCATATATTTT. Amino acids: CASSMKTGSGNTIYF.

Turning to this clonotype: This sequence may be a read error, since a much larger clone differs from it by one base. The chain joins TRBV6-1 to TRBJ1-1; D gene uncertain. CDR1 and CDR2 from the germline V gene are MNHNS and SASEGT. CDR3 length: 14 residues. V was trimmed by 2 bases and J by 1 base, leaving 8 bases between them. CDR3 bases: TGTGCCAGCAGTGAACGGGGTGGGAACACTGAAGCTTTCTTT. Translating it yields CASSERGGNTEAFF.

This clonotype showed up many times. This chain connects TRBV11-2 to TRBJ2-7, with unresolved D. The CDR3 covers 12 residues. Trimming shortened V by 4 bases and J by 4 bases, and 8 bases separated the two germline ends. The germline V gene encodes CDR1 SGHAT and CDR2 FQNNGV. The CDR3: CASSSQSYEQYF. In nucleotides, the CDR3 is TGTGCCAGCAGCTCCCAGTCATACGAGCAGTACTTC.

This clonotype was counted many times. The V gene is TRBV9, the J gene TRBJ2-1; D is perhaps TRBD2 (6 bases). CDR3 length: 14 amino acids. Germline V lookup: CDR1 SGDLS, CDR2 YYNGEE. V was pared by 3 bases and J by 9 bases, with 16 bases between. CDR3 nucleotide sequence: TGTGCCAGCAGCGCTACGGGGGTGCGGGTTGAGCAGTTCTTC. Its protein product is CASSATGVRVEQFF.

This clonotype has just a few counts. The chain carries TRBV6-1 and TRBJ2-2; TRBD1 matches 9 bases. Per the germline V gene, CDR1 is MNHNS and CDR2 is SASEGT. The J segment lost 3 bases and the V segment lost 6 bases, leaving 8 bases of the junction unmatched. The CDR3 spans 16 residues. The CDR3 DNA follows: TGTGCCAGCAGCCAGACAGGGGGTTATGACACCGGGGAGCTGTTTTTT. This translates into CASSQTGGYDTGELFF.

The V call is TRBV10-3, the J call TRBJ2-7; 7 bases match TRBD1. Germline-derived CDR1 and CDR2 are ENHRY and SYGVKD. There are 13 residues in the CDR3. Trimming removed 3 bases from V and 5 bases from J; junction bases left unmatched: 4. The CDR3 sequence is CAISDRGKDEQYF. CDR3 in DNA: TGTGCCATCAGTGACAGGGGGAAAGACGAGCAGTACTTC.

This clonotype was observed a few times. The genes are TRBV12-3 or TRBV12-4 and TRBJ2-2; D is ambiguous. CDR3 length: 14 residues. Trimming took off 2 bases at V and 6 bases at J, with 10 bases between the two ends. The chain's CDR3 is CASSLIEASGELFF. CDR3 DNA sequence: TGTGCCAGCAGTTTAATTGAGGCCTCCGGGGAGCTGTTTTTT.

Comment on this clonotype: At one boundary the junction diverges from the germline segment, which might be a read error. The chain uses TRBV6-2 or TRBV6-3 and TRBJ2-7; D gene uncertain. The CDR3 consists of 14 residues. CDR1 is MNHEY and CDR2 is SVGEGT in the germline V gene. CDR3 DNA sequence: TGTGTCAGCAGTGCCTTAAGGAGCTCCTACGAGCAGTACTTC. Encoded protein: CVSSALRSSYEQYF.